The rows below give T cell receptor beta chains drawn from one sample of a study of regulatory T cells in long-lasting Graves disease. TCRdb recomputed calls from the multiplex PCR reads with MiXCR, one row per CDR3 protein. The sample holds 550,000 to 600,000 distinct CDR3 sequences; about 15% are singletons and the top ten take around 13%. These data were also reused for a study on T cells in Graves' hyperthyroidism and ophthalmopathy.

The specimen comprised peripheral blood mononuclear cells (PBMCs), sampled at new diagnosis, from a patient treated with antithyroid drugs. These receptors all come from a man in his late teens or twenties with Graves disease. CDR3s include the opening cysteine and the closing phenylalanine or tryptophan. D genes are given only for firm matches. Rows give clone size only sometimes, using once, few, many, or a class for an expanded clone.

J	V	size	D	DNA	CDR3
TRBJ2-7	TRBV6-1	NA	TRBD2	TGTGCCAGCGCCAGCGGGGACTCCTACGAGCAGTACTTC	CASASGDSYEQYF
TRBJ1-1	TRBV30	many	NA	TGTGCCTGCCACAGGGACTTCACTGAAGCTTTCTTT	CACHRDFTEAFF
TRBJ2-1	TRBV7-8	NA	NA	TGTGCCAGCAGCTCAACTCAACGATCCAATGAGCAGTTCTTC	CASSSTQRSNEQFF
TRBJ2-1	TRBV19	NA	NA	TGTGCCAGTAGGACCGGGACCCGGGGTACAAACGAGCAGTTCTTC	CASRTGTRGTNEQFF
TRBJ2-1	TRBV19	NA	TRBD1	TGTGCCAGTAGTCCGGACCGACAGGGGAAGAATGAGCAGTTCTTC	CASSPDRQGKNEQFF
TRBJ2-7	TRBV30	once	TRBD1	TGTGCCTGGAGTGTAAACAGGGGTTACGAGCAGTACTTC	CAWSVNRGYEQYF
TRBJ2-1	TRBV20-1	few	TRBD2	TGCAGTGCTAGAGCCGACAGGACTAGCGGCCTAACCCCCTACTACAATGAGCAGTTCTTC	CSARADRTSGLTPYYNEQFF
TRBJ2-1	TRBV7-2	many	TRBD2	TGTGCCAGCAGCTTAGGGGCGGGAGGAGGCCACAATGAGCAGTTCTTC	CASSLGAGGGHNEQFF
TRBJ1-1	TRBV30	many	NA	TGTGCCTGGAGGCTGGCAGGACTGAACACTGAAGCTTTCTTT	CAWRLAGLNTEAFF
TRBJ2-3	TRBV2	many	TRBD2	TGTGCCAGCGGAGGGACTAGCGGGAGTTTAGATACGCAGTATTTT	CASGGTSGSLDTQYF
TRBJ2-7	TRBV30	many	TRBD1	TGTGCCTGGAGGGGACAGACCTACGAGCAGTACTTC	CAWRGQTYEQYF
TRBJ2-5	TRBV6-2/TRBV6-3	many	TRBD2	TGTGCCAGCAGGCAGCGGGAGGGCCTGAAGACCCAGTACTTC	CASRQREGLKTQYF
TRBJ1-6	TRBV20-1	few	NA	TGCAGTGCTCCCCTACTCAAGGAAGGTTCACCCCTCCACTTT	CSAPLLKEGSPLHF
TRBJ2-7	TRBV6-1	few	TRBD1	TGTGCCAGCAGCCCCCCCCGTCGGGACAGTGATGCCTACGAGCAGTACTTC	CASSPPRRDSDAYEQYF
TRBJ2-1	TRBV5-1	many	NA	TGCGCCAGCAGCAAAACTAGCAGCTCCTACAATGAGCAGTTCTTC	CASSKTSSSYNEQFF
TRBJ2-1	TRBV9	NA	NA	TGTGCCAGCAGCGTAGAAGCGGTCGCCTACAATGAGCAGTTCTTC	CASSVEAVAYNEQFF
TRBJ2-7	TRBV2	many	TRBD1	TGTGCCAGCAGTGTACAGGGGGGCCCCTACGAGCAGTACTTC	CASSVQGGPYEQYF
TRBJ1-1	TRBV6-5	many	NA	TGTGCCAGCAGTTACAGGGAGACCACTGAAGCTTTCTTT	CASSYRETTEAFF
TRBJ2-5	TRBV20-1	many	NA	TGCAGTGTGAGGGAGGAGACCCAGTACTTC	CSVREETQYF
TRBJ2-1	TRBV5-6	NA	TRBD2	TGTGCCAGCAGCTTCGCTAGCGGGCCGAGCTCCTACAATGAGCAGTTCTTC	CASSFASGPSSYNEQFF
TRBJ2-4	TRBV30	many	NA	TGTGCCTGGACCCCAGGGGGGTCCCTAGCCAAAAACATTCAGTACTTC	CAWTPGGSLAKNIQYF
TRBJ2-1	TRBV7-9	few	NA	TGTGCCAGCAGCTTAAATCCGACCTACAATGAGCAGTTCTTC	CASSLNPTYNEQFF
TRBJ2-5	TRBV12-5	NA	TRBD1	TGTGCTAGTGGTGACGGGACAGGGGGCAGTGGAGAGACCCAGTACTTC	CASGDGTGGSGETQYF
TRBJ2-1	TRBV20-1	NA	TRBD2	TGCAGTGCTAGACTGGCGGGAGGGCCCTCCAATGAGCAGTTCTTC	CSARLAGGPSNEQFF
TRBJ2-3	TRBV7-9	NA	NA	TGTGCCAGCAGCTCGCTACTAGGAGGAGGCACAGATACGCAGTATTTT	CASSSLLGGGTDTQYF
TRBJ2-5	TRBV6-9	many	TRBD2	TGTGCCAGCAGTTACACGGCTAGCGGGATTGGGGAAAAAGAGACCCAGTACTTC	CASSYTASGIGEKETQYF
TRBJ1-5	TRBV5-1	few	NA	TGCGCCAGCAGCTTGAAGGGGTTCCCGGATCAGCCCCAGCATTTT	CASSLKGFPDQPQHF
TRBJ2-7	TRBV12-3/TRBV12-4	many	NA	TGTGCCAGCAGCCGTGGACCGGCCTACGAGCAGTACTTC	CASSRGPAYEQYF
TRBJ1-1	TRBV2	few	TRBD1	TGTGCCAGCACCCTCCGGGACAGTAGACAAAACACTGAAGCTTTCTTT	CASTLRDSRQNTEAFF
TRBJ2-4	TRBV5-1	NA	NA	TGCGCCAGCAACTCCGGGACGGAAAACATTCAGTACTTC	CASNSGTENIQYF
TRBJ2-3	TRBV15	few	TRBD1	TGTGCCACCAGCAGACCCGGGACAGGGCGAGATACGCAGTATTTT	CATSRPGTGRDTQYF
TRBJ2-7	TRBV5-1	many	NA	TGCGCCAGCAGCTTGGAGGGGGGGTTGATGCCGTACGAGCAGTACTTC	CASSLEGGLMPYEQYF
TRBJ1-5	TRBV20-1	NA	NA	TGCAGTGCTAGTGGGGAGTCGGACCATCAGCCCCAGCATTTT	CSASGESDHQPQHF
TRBJ2-1	TRBV18	few	TRBD1	TGTGCCAGCTCAATCTCCGGGACAGGGAATCCCTCCTACAATGAGCAGTTCTTC	CASSISGTGNPSYNEQFF
TRBJ2-1	TRBV6-2/TRBV6-3	NA	TRBD2	TGTGCCAGCAGTCAAATGACTAGCGGGAGTGGCAATGAGCAGTTCTTC	CASSQMTSGSGNEQFF
TRBJ1-1	TRBV11-3	few	TRBD1	TGTGCCAGCAGCTCCAAGACAGGGGGCGTCACTGAAGCTTTCTTT	CASSSKTGGVTEAFF
TRBJ2-1	TRBV9	few	NA	TGTGCCAGCAGCGCATGGGACTCGACGAATGAGCAGTTCTTC	CASSAWDSTNEQFF
TRBJ2-7	TRBV7-2	many	TRBD2	TGTGCCAGCAGCCCGGGGACCGCACTAGGGCTAGCGGGCAACTCCTACGAGCAGTACTTC	CASSPGTALGLAGNSYEQYF
TRBJ1-1	TRBV3-1	few	NA	TGTGCCAGCAGCCAGGGGAGGGGCACTGAAGCTCTCTTT	CASSQGRGTEALF
TRBJ2-1	TRBV7-9	many	NA	TGTGCCAGCAGCCCAAGCACCCAGGGTTTCTATGAGCAGTTCTTC	CASSPSTQGFYEQFF
TRBJ1-4	TRBV13	NA	TRBD1	TGTGCCAGCAGCTCGAGGGACAGGAATGAAAAACTGTTTTTT	CASSSRDRNEKLFF
TRBJ2-1	TRBV30	many	TRBD2	TGTGCCTGGGACGGACTAGCGGGGGTTTATGGTGAGCAGTTCTTC	CAWDGLAGVYGEQFF
TRBJ2-1	TRBV7-9	many	TRBD2	TGTGCCAGCAGCTTAGAGACTAGCGGTAGGAGCTTAGAGCAGTTCTTC	CASSLETSGRSLEQFF
TRBJ2-3	TRBV28	NA	TRBD2	TGTGCCAGCAGGCTGTATCTAGCGGGAGTCATTGGAGATACGCAGTATTTT	CASRLYLAGVIGDTQYF
TRBJ2-3	TRBV12-3/TRBV12-4	many	TRBD1	TGTGCCAGCAGTACCGGGACAGGGGTCGCAGATACGCAGTATTTT	CASSTGTGVADTQYF
TRBJ2-2	TRBV2	many	NA	TGTGCCAGCAGACGTACCGGGGAGCTGTTTTTT	CASRRTGELFF
TRBJ2-2	TRBV3-1	many	NA	TGTGCCAGCAGCCGTATACAGACCGGGGAGCTGTTTTTT	CASSRIQTGELFF
TRBJ1-4	TRBV5-1	NA	TRBD1	TGTGCCAGCAGCTTAGCGGGCAGGGGGAATGAAAAACTGTTTTTT	CASSLAGRGNEKLFF